The clone carrying this T cell receptor (beta chain) came up a few times. Antigen: not known. Primers used in a second PCR of about 7 to 12 cycles were a sample-barcoded 5' primer and a J-beta primer mix. Each cDNA molecule was tagged by a template-switch adaptor with 12 random nucleotides. Per sample, CDR3-containing paired-end reads numbered at least 2.5 million. TCRdb re-called the 5' RACE reads through MiXCR, storing one row per CDR3 protein. The sample has about 970,000 distinct CDR3 sequences, roughly 47% seen once. This sample is drawn from a study of blood T cells in healthy people across ages. About the research overall: In model experiments, template switching was able to capture about one barcoded beta molecule for every two T cells that were present. Findings and caveats of the study: Using unsorted PBMCs precluded a conclusive naive versus antigen-experienced comparison.

The source material was blood. The TCR sequence derives from a woman in her sixties or seventies in good health.

CDR3 DNA sequence: TGTGCCAGCAGTAAATTAAAGGGGGTACAGTTCTTC. Its translation is CASSKLKGVQFF. V usage is TRBV27 and J usage is TRBJ2-1; the D gene is possibly TRBD1 (6 bases). CDR3 length: 12 amino acids. CDR1 is MNHEY, CDR2 SMNVEV, per germline (reference sequence). Trimming took off 5 bases at V and 13 bases at J, with 15 bases between the two ends.